This record concerns one TCR beta chain sequence. The antigen remains undetermined. V was clipped by 5 bases and J by 4 bases; unmatched bases: 7. The germline CDR1 and CDR2 sequences are SGHTA and FQGNSA. CDR3 length: 15 residues. The entry originates in a study of T cell responses to AZD1222 COVID-19 vaccine. Study-wide findings and caveats: Close to half of spike-specific TCRs reportedly recognize unmutated variant regions. Baseline seropositivity occurred in only a handful of AZD1222 recipients.

TCRdb's copy holds only in-frame clones and misses some; the assay was immunoSEQ multiplex PCR. The table includes 25,000 to 40,000 clones, approximately 88% detected once. This clonotype was sampled from an adult who received the AZD1222 COVID-19 vaccine. The sequencing here drew on peripheral blood, taken 28 days after the second AZD1222 dose. The chain links TRBV7-2 to TRBJ1-4; 7 nucleotides match TRBD1. In DNA, the CDR3 is TGTGCCAGCAGCAGAACCGGGGACAGTAATGAAAAACTGTTTTTT. Amino acids: CASSRTGDSNEKLFF.